This entry lists 22 T cell receptor beta chains sequenced from one sample in a study of blood T cell repertoires in COVID-19. Only in-frame clones appear in the TCRdb table, and some are missing; sequencing was by immunoSEQ multiplex PCR. Of roughly 160,000 clones detected, over 70% appear once; the ten largest clones hold approximately 18%. Sequencing was carried out using peripheral blood. Receptors originate from a woman aged 70-85 years who had recovered from COVID-19.

The V call is TRBV7-9, the J call TRBJ2-5; D unresolved. The CDR3 consists of 15 residues. Trimming shortened V by 5 bases and J by 2 bases, and 15 bases separated the two germline ends. Per the germline V gene, CDR1 is SEHNR and CDR2 is FQNEAQ (reference sequence). The CDR3 loop is CASSPTIRPQETQYF. In DNA, the CDR3 is TGTGCCAGCAGCCCCACTATCCGGCCACAAGAGACCCAGTACTTC.

This clone came up once. The CDR3 nucleotides are TGTGCCAGCAGCGCCGGGGGGCCCGCAGATACGCAGTATTTT. It encodes CASSAGGPADTQYF. The chain combines TRBV11-3 with TRBJ2-3, with D maybe TRBD2 (7 bases). V lost 5 bases to trimming and J lost 4 bases, with 13 bases between them. Germline CDR1 and CDR2: SGHNT and YENEEA. This CDR3 spans 14 amino acids.

The rearrangement uses TRBV10-2 and TRBJ1-1; 7 positions match TRBD1. The CDR3 covers 15 residues. Trimming removed 2 bases from V and 4 bases from J; junction bases left unmatched: 7. The V gene's germline CDR1 is WSHSY and CDR2 SAAADI. The CDR3 sequence is CASSETPGTATEAFF. Written as DNA, the CDR3 is TGCGCCAGCAGTGAGACACCCGGGACAGCCACTGAAGCTTTCTTT.

This clone was seen just once. This chain links TRBV6-6 with TRBJ2-7; TRBD2 is a possible D gene (7 bases). V shed 2 bases and J shed 4 bases, with 18 bases lying between them. The CDR3 loop spans 16 amino acids. Germline V gene sequence: CDR1 MNHNY, CDR2 SVGAGI (reference sequence). The CDR3 sequence is CASSYPRASGQYEQYF. CDR3 nucleotides: TGTGCCAGCAGTTACCCCCGGGCTAGCGGACAGTACGAGCAGTACTTC.

The chain couples TRBV4-2 to TRBJ2-1, with TRBD2 matching 12 bases. The junction had 9 bases not matched to a gene; V was cut back by 4 bases and J by 8 bases. This CDR3 spans 16 amino acids. CDR1 and CDR2 from the germline V gene are LGHNA and YNFKEQ. The CDR3 reads CASSPALAGGGDEQFF. In DNA form, the CDR3 reads TGTGCCAGCAGCCCCGCACTAGCGGGGGGCGGGGATGAGCAGTTCTTC.

The chain joins TRBV7-2 to TRBJ2-7; TRBD2 matches at 9 bases. Germline values: CDR1 SGHTA, CDR2 FQGNSA. The CDR3 contains 16 residues. J gave up 0 bases and V 0 bases, and 3 bases lay outside the gene matches. The CDR3: CASSLATSGISYEQYF. The CDR3, as DNA: TGTGCCAGCAGCTTAGCGACTAGCGGAATCTCCTACGAGCAGTACTTC.

This clone was detected only a few times. The chain carries TRBV4-1 and TRBJ2-6; D unresolved. V was clipped by 4 bases and J by 0 bases, with 7 bases between them. The CDR3 covers 15 residues. Looked up from germline, CDR1 is MGHRA and CDR2 is YSYEKL. The CDR3: CASSPPDSGANVLTF. In DNA, the CDR3 is TGCGCCAGCAGCCCCCCAGACTCTGGGGCCAACGTCCTGACTTTC.

The V call is TRBV10-2, the J call TRBJ2-3; 7 bases are shared with TRBD1. Germline V gene lookup returns CDR1 WSHSY and CDR2 SAAADI. V lost 6 bases, J lost 2 bases, and 5 bases stayed unmatched. This CDR3 has 14 amino acids. The DNA of the CDR3 is TGCGCCAGCAGAACCACAGGGGCCACAGATACGCAGTATTTT. Amino acid sequence: CASRTTGATDTQYF.

This rearrangement joins TRBV19 to TRBJ1-4; D ambiguous. CDR1 is LNHDA, CDR2 SQIVND, per germline (reference sequence). The length of the CDR3 is 13 residues. V lost 4 bases and J lost 5, with 8 bases in between. As DNA, the CDR3 is TGTGCCAGTAGTAAACTGTCCAATGAAAAACTGTTTTTT. It yields the protein CASSKLSNEKLFF.

The V gene is TRBV6-2 or TRBV6-3, the J gene TRBJ2-5, with 7 bases lining up with TRBD1. Germline-derived CDR1 and CDR2 are MNHEY and SVGEGT. The J segment lost 5 bases and the V segment lost 0 bases, leaving 15 bases of the junction unmatched. The length of the CDR3 is 18 residues. The CDR3 nucleotides are TGTGCCAGCAGTTACTCGAGAGGGGGCTACCCCTACCTGGAGACCCAGTACTTC. Translated, it gives CASSYSRGGYPYLETQYF.

The sample holds a few counts of this clone. The chain has TRBV4-1 and TRBJ2-1; 15 nucleotides line up with TRBD2. V lost 7 bases and J lost 7; bases outside the gene matches: 5. This CDR3 has 15 residues. Germline CDR1 MGHRA, CDR2 YSYEKL. CDR3: CASIGTSGRSNEQFF. For the CDR3, the DNA is TGCGCCAGCATCGGGACTAGCGGGAGGTCGAATGAGCAGTTCTTC.

In its sample, this clone was seen a few times. This sequence joins TRBV5-1 and TRBJ2-7, with 7 bases aligning to TRBD1. V lost 4 bases, J lost 4 bases, and 14 bases stayed unmatched. Germline CDR1 reads SGHRS; CDR2 reads YFSETQ. The CDR3 runs 16 residues. The CDR3 coding sequence is TGCGCCAGCAGCCTAGGACAGGTGGGGTCTGTTTACGAGCAGTACTTC. It specifies CASSLGQVGSVYEQYF.

This chain uses TRBV27 with TRBJ1-1, with D unclear. The CDR3 length is 14 residues. V was trimmed by 4 bases and J by 0 bases, leaving 9 bases between them. Germline V gene sequence: CDR1 MNHEY, CDR2 SMNVEV (reference sequence). The CDR3 nucleotides read TGTGCCAGCAGTTCGCCGGGGTTGAACACTGAAGCTTTCTTT. This sequence encodes CASSSPGLNTEAFF.

This clone appeared once. The chain has TRBV3-1 (or the pseudogene TRBV3-2) and TRBJ2-1, with D maybe TRBD2 (6 bases). V shed 1 base and J shed 10 bases, with 11 bases lying between them. This CDR3 contains 13 residues. CDR1 and CDR2 (germline): LGHDT, YNNKEL (reference sequence). The CDR3 loop reads CASSQAGAGEQFF. The CDR3 DNA follows: TGTGCCAGCAGCCAAGCAGGCGCGGGGGAGCAGTTCTTC.

A few counts support this clone. The chain uses TRBV9 and TRBJ2-1, with 12 bases fitting TRBD2. The CDR3 covers 16 residues. From germline, CDR1 is SGDLS and CDR2 YYNGEE. V dropped 0 bases and J dropped 8; count of bases not matched to a gene: 6. The CDR3 loop is CASSVAASGRGDEQFF. CDR3 bases: TGTGCCAGCAGCGTAGCGGCTAGCGGGAGGGGGGATGAGCAGTTCTTC.

This chain joins TRBV5-1 and TRBJ1-3; no firm D call. Germline V gene data show CDR1 as SGHRS and CDR2 as YFSETQ. Between the trimmed V and J ends, which lost 4 bases and 1 base, there was a span of 3 bases. The length of the CDR3 is 12 residues. The CDR3 is CASSPSGNTIYF. The CDR3 DNA sequence: TGCGCCAGCAGCCCGTCTGGAAACACCATATATTTT.

This clone showed up just a few times. The junction departs from germline at one end; a sequencing error may be responsible. The chain has TRBV6-1 and TRBJ2-2, with a weak D call TRBD2 (6 bases). The germline V gene encodes CDR1 MNHNS and CDR2 SASEGT. The CDR3 sequence is 13 residues long. For the CDR3, the DNA is TGTGCCAGCAGTGAAGCCTGGACCGGGGGGCTGTTTTTT. It codes for CASSEAWTGGLFF.

The chain couples TRBV15 to TRBJ1-1; D possibly corresponds to TRBD1 (6 bases). The germline CDR1 and CDR2 sequences are LNHNV and YYDKDF (reference sequence). This CDR3 comprises 16 residues. V lost 5 bases and J lost 4, with 20 bases in between. This chain's CDR3 is CATSPAVGASGTEAFF. The DNA for the CDR3 is TGTGCCACCAGCCCCGCGGTGGGGGCCTCGGGCACTGAAGCTTTCTTT.

CDR3 amino acids: CASSSGGRVYNEQFF. The CDR3 nucleotides read TGTGCCAGCAGCAGTGGGGGGAGGGTGTACAATGAGCAGTTCTTC. The rearrangement links TRBV7-2 to TRBJ2-1, with TRBD2 matching 7 bases. CDR3 length: 15 amino acids. V shed 5 bases, J shed 4 bases, and the junction held 8 bases outside the gene matches. From germline, CDR1 is SGHTA and CDR2 FQGNSA.

The V and J genes are TRBV18 and TRBJ2-3; TRBD2 matches at 7 bases. Per germline, CDR1 KGHSH and CDR2 LQKENI. The CDR3 contains 14 residues. Trimming removed 3 bases from V and 8 bases from J; junction bases left unmatched: 8. The CDR3 loop is CASSPRPWEGTQYF. As DNA, the CDR3 is TGTGCCAGCTCACCCAGACCCTGGGAGGGTACGCAGTATTTT.

The genes are TRBV5-4 and TRBJ2-3; 10 bases agree with TRBD2. The trim removed 3 bases at V and 1 base at J, leaving 2 bases unmatched. Germline-derived CDR1 and CDR2 are SGHNT and YYREEE (reference sequence). The CDR3 has 15 amino acids. CDR3 protein: CASSWLAGGTDTQYF. DNA of the CDR3: TGTGCCAGCAGCTGGCTAGCGGGAGGCACAGATACGCAGTATTTT.

The J gene is TRBJ2-6, the V gene TRBV11-3; 12 bases line up with TRBD1. The germline V gene encodes CDR1 SGHNT and CDR2 YENEEA. The CDR3 totals 19 residues. The junction had 11 bases not matched to a gene; V was cut back by 5 bases and J by 3 bases. CDR3 sequence (DNA): TGTGCCAGCAGCCCACCTTACCGGGACAGGGGGCTTGGGGCCAACGTCCTGACTTTC. Translation: CASSPPYRDRGLGANVLTF.